The 14 T cell receptor beta chains reported below all come from one sample, sequenced in a study of blood T cell repertoires in COVID-19. The table came from immunoSEQ multiplex PCR; TCRdb's copy has only in-frame clones and leaves some out. The repertoire holds tens of thousands of clones, with around 80% as singletons. The sequenced sample was peripheral blood. The receptors were gathered from a woman aged 80 or older with acute or convalescent COVID-19.

The chain recombines TRBV28 with TRBJ1-1; perhaps TRBD1 as D (5 bases). The ends were cut back, 6 bases at V and 2 bases at J, with 13 bases in the middle. The CDR3 covers 14 residues. Germline loops: CDR1 MDHEN, CDR2 SYDVKM. The CDR3 sequence is CASRPGGGNTEAFF. DNA of the CDR3: TGTGCCAGCAGGCCTGGGGGGGGTAACACTGAAGCTTTCTTT. Filled out from reference TRBV28 and TRBJ1-1, the complete variable domain reads DVKVTQSSRYLVKRTGEKVFLECVQDMDHENMFWYRQDPGLGLRLIYFSYDVKMKEKGDIPEGYSVSREKKERFSLILESASTNQTSMYLCASRPGGGNTEAFFGQGTRLTVV.

The J gene is TRBJ2-1, the V gene TRBV2; D possibly corresponds to TRBD2 (6 bases). V dropped 4 bases and J dropped 11 bases, with 21 bases sitting between them. Germline V lookup: CDR1 SNHLY, CDR2 FYNNEI. The CDR3 contains 15 residues. CDR3 DNA: TGTGCCAGCAGTGGCCTCCGGGACTCCACTACGAAGCAGTTCTTC. Translating gives CASSGLRDSTTKQFF.

V is TRBV4-1 and J is TRBJ2-2; 7 bases are shared with TRBD2. The CDR3 contains 16 residues. V lost 1 base and J lost 4; bases outside the gene matches: 6. Germline V CDR1 and CDR2: MGHRA, YSYEKL. The CDR3 spells CASSQGMTGGTGELFF. CDR3 in DNA: TGCGCCAGCAGCCAAGGCATGACGGGGGGCACCGGGGAGCTGTTTTTT.

The rearrangement uses TRBV7-2 and TRBJ2-7; 11 positions agree with TRBD2. V was pared by 5 bases and J by 0 bases, with 0 bases of the junction left unmatched. Germline V gene lookup returns CDR1 SGHTA and CDR2 FQGNSA. This CDR3 is built from 14 residues. The chain's CDR3 is CASSTSGGSYEQYF. Written as DNA, the CDR3 is TGTGCCAGCAGCACTAGCGGGGGCTCCTACGAGCAGTACTTC.

This rearrangement joins TRBV7-8 to TRBJ1-4; TRBD1 matches at 7 bases. V trimming: 5 bases; J trimming: 8 bases; junction bases outside the gene matches: 8. The CDR3 sequence is 14 residues long. CDR1 and CDR2 from the germline V gene are SGHVS and FQNEAQ. As DNA, the CDR3 is TGTGCCAGCAGCCGAAGGGGGCAGGGGGAAAAACTGTTTTTT. Amino acid sequence: CASSRRGQGEKLFF.

About this clone: One end of the junction is discordant with germline, which a read error may explain. The J gene is TRBJ1-4, the V gene TRBV5-1; 8 nucleotides align to TRBD1. CDR1 SGHRS and CDR2 YFSETQ come from the germline V gene. The CDR3 has 12 amino acids. The CDR3 is CASSSAGLGQVF. The CDR3 DNA is TGCGCCAGCAGCTCGGCGGGGTTGGGACAGGTTTTT.

The gene calls are TRBV7-9 and TRBJ2-7; no clear D gene. V dropped 5 bases and J dropped 8 bases, with 13 bases sitting between them. This CDR3 spans 12 amino acids. Germline loops: CDR1 SEHNR, CDR2 FQNEAQ (reference sequence). CDR3 sequence (DNA): TGTGCCAGCAGCCCTTCGGTCGGTCAGCAGTACTTC. This encodes CASSPSVGQQYF.

This clone was seen just once. The chain recombines TRBV4-2 with TRBJ2-3, with 8 bases fitting TRBD1. Losses at the gene ends were 4 bases for V and 6 bases for J; bases not matched to a gene: 15. This CDR3 has 17 residues. Germline CDR1 is LGHNA and CDR2 is YNFKEQ. The CDR3 DNA reads TGTGCCAGCAGCCCCAAACGTGGACAGGGACCCGGGGATACGCAGTATTTT. This codes for CASSPKRGQGPGDTQYF.

This CDR3 reads CASRTGGGYTEAFF. The CDR3 DNA is TGTGCCAGCAGGACAGGGGGCGGGTACACTGAAGCTTTCTTT. The chain couples TRBV6-5 to TRBJ1-1, with TRBD1 matching over 10 bases. J was trimmed by 3 bases and V by 6 bases; bases with no gene match: 4. CDR3 size: 14 residues. Germline V gives CDR1 MNHEY, CDR2 SVGAGI.

The J gene is TRBJ2-1, the V gene TRBV27; perhaps TRBD1 as D (5 bases). This CDR3 is 17 amino acids long. Deletions cut 5 bases from V and 6 bases from J, with 23 bases between. Germline CDR1 reads MNHEY; CDR2 reads SMNVEV (reference sequence). Here the CDR3 DNA reads TGTGCCAGCAGTATAACTCCGCAGGGAATAGGGTTCAATGAGCAGTTCTTC. Protein sequence: CASSITPQGIGFNEQFF.

A few counts support this clone. This chain joins TRBV4-1 and TRBJ1-2; the D is unclear. The germline CDR1 and CDR2 sequences are MGHRA and YSYEKL. The CDR3 is 16 residues long. V dropped 0 bases and J dropped 5 bases, with 16 bases sitting between them. The CDR3 reads CASSQDLRGGLYGYTF. In nucleotides, the CDR3 is TGCGCCAGCAGCCAAGATCTGCGGGGTGGTCTTTATGGCTACACCTTC.

This rearrangement joins TRBV5-6 to TRBJ1-4, with 7 nucleotides matching TRBD1. V trimming: 6 bases; J trimming: 10 bases; junction bases outside the gene matches: 12. There are 14 residues in the CDR3. CDR1 is SGHDT and CDR2 is YYEEEE in the germline V gene. CDR3: CASTLTGSTGKLFF. CDR3 coding DNA: TGTGCCAGCACCCTGACAGGGAGTACCGGAAAACTGTTTTTT.

The chain recombines TRBV15 with TRBJ1-1; no clear D. Germline CDR1 reads LNHNV; CDR2 reads YYDKDF (reference sequence). This CDR3 has 17 residues. The V end lost 5 bases, the J end lost 1 base, and 20 bases lay between the germline ends. The CDR3 region has the DNA TGTGCCACCAGCCCTCTTTTTACCGGGGTTTCGAACACTGAAGCTTTCTTT. Translation gives CATSPLFTGVSNTEAFF.

The chain links TRBV28 to TRBJ2-7; 11 nucleotides line up with TRBD2. Germline V gene data show CDR1 as MDHEN and CDR2 as SYDVKM. Trimming cost V 3 bases and J 3 bases; bases outside gene matches: 7. The length of the CDR3 is 16 residues. The CDR3 region is CASSFQGLAGGYEQYF. The CDR3 nucleotides are TGTGCCAGCAGTTTCCAAGGACTAGCGGGCGGCTACGAGCAGTACTTC.